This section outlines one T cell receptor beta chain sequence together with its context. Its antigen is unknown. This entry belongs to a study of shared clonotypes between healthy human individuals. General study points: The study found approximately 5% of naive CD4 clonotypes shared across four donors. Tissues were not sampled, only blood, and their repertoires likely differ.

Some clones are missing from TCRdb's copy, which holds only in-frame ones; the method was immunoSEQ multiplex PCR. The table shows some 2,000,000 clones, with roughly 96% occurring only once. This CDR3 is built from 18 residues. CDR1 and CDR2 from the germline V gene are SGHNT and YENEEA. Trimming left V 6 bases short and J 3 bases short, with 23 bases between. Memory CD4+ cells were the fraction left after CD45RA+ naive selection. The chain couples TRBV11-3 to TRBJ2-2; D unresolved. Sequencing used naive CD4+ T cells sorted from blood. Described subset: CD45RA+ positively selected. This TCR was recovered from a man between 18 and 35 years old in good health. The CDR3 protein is CASSSNGFATDYTGELFF. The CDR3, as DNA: TGTGCCAGCAGTTCAAACGGGTTTGCCACTGATTACACCGGGGAGCTGTTTTTT.